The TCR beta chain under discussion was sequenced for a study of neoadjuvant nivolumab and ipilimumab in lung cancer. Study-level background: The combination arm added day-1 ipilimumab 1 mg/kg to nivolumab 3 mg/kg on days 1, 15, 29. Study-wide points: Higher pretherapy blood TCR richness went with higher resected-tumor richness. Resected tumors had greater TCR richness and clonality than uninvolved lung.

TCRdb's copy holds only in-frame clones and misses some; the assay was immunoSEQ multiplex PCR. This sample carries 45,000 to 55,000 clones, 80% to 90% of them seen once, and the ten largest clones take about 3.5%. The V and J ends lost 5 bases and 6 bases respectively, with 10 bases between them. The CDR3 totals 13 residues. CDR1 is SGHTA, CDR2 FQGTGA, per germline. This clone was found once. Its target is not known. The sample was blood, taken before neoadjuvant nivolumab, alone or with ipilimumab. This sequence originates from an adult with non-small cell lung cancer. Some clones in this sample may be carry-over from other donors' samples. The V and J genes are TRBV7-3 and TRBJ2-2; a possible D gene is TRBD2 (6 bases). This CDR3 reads CASSLRLAGELFF. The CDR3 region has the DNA TGTGCCAGCAGCCTCAGACTAGCCGGGGAGCTGTTTTTT.